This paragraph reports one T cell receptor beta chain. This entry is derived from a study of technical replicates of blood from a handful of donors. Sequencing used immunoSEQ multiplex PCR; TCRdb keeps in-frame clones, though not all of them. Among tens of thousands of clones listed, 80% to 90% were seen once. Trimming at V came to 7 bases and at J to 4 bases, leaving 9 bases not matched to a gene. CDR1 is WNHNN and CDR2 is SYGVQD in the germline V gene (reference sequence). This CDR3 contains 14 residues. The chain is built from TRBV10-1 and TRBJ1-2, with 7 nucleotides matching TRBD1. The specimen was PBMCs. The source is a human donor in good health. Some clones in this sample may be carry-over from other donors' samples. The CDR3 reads CASKTQGFCYGYTF. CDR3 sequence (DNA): TGCGCCAGCAAAACACAGGGGTTCTGCTATGGCTACACCTTC.